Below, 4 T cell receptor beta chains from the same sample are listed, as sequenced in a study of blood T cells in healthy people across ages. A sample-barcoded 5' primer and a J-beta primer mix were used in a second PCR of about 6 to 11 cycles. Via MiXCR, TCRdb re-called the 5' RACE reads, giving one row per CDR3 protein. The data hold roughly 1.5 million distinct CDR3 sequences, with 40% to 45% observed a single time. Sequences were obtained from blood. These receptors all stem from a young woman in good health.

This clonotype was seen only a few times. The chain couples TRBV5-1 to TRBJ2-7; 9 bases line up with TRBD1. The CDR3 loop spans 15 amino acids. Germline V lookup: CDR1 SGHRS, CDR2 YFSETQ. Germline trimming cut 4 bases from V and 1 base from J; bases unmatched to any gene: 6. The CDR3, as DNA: TGCGCCAGCAGCCCGCAGACAGGGGGATCCTACGAGCAGTACTTC. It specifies CASSPQTGGSYEQYF.

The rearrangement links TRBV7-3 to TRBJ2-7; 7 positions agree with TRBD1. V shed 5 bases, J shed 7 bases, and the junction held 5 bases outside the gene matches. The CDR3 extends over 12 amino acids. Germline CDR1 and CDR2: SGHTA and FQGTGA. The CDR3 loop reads CASSQTGKEQYF. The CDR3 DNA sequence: TGTGCCAGCAGCCAGACAGGGAAGGAGCAGTACTTC.

The CDR3 here is CASSRDRVDKETQYF. The CDR3 DNA reads as TGTGCCAGCTCAAGAGACAGGGTTGATAAAGAGACCCAGTACTTC. The chain joins TRBV18 to TRBJ2-5; 7 nucleotides align to TRBD1. CDR1 is KGHSH and CDR2 is LQKENI in the germline V gene. J gave up 3 bases and V 5 bases, and 9 bases lay outside the gene matches. The CDR3 sequence is 15 residues long.

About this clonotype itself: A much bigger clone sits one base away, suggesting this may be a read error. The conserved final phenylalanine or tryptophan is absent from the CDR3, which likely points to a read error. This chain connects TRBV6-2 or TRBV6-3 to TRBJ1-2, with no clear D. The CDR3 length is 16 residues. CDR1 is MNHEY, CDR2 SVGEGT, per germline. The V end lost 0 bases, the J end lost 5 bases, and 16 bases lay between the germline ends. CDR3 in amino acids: CASSYSIPGEKYGYTS. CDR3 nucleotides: TGTGCCAGCAGTTACTCGATTCCGGGCGAGAAATATGGCTACACCTCC.